This T cell receptor (beta chain) was captured in a study of CD8 T cells in Susac syndrome (dated by TCRdb to between 2018 and 2021). In the study overall: Of the Susac syndrome patients who were sequenced, roughly 8 were in clinical remission while six had clinically active disease. At the time of blood withdrawal, Susac syndrome patients were either therapy-naive, taking corticosteroids (with some also receiving IVIg), or on IVIg alone. Whether CD8+ T cell activation and differentiation in Susac syndrome was antigen driven was tested using repertoire sequencing. The study compared CD8+ T cell repertoire clonality among approximately twelve healthy donors, roughly 14 Susac syndrome patients and some 16 multiple sclerosis patients.

Worth noting for this clonotype: Its antigen is still unknown. No base quality information exists; no much larger clone differs at one position.

RNA was extracted using the RNeasy kit, and roughly 0.5 to 1 microgram was reverse transcribed with random hexamers. The immunoSEQ multiplex PCR assay, which covers 54 Vbeta and 13 Jbeta segments, was used to amplify TCR beta CDR3 regions. PCR amplification bias was corrected by using a synthetic template baseline for primer optimization and computational correction. The original methods were these. Reads were annotated to V, D and J genes according to IMGT and were analyzed with immunoSEQ Analyzer, with only productive sequences retained. Clonality was calculated as one minus the Shannon entropy normalized by log2 of the number of productive unique sequences. For each patient and control, public and private clones were evaluated among the 100 most prevalent clones. Susac-specific clones were defined as absent from healthy and MS cohorts, roughly 1,100 published viral clones and other ImmuneACCESS disease sequences. Using fastp at Q25 and MiXCR, TCRdb reprocessed the public reads and kept productive beta chains. Rows merge per CDR3 protein into single entries with the most common DNA and genes. The V and J calls come from TCRdb's annotation, not from the publication. The sample profile shows about 82,000 distinct CDR3 sequences; around 96% of them were found once. The ten largest clones take up more than 0.55% of the sample.

Peripheral blood CD8+ and CD4+ T cells from healthy donors, Susac syndrome patients and multiple sclerosis patients were profiled using high-throughput TCR beta sequencing. Susac syndrome patients met recently defined diagnostic criteria for definite or probable disease. CD8+ TEMRA cells were enriched by FACS, while bulk CD8+ and CD4+ T cells were purified by magnetic negative isolation. Blood was drawn into EDTA tubes, processed within 24 hours, and PBMCs were isolated by density gradient centrifugation. PBMCs intended for TCR sequencing were cryopreserved in liquid nitrogen and were subsequently thawed in a 37 degrees C water bath. The sorted or isolated CD4+, CD8+ and CD8+ TEMRA cells reached a purity of at least 90%. Study-wide conclusions, independent of this receptor: The number of individuals in the TCR sequencing and HLA analysis was recognized as being relatively small. CD8+ repertoires in Susac syndrome showed clonal expansion, which was highest in CD8+ TEMRA cells and was greater in clinically active patients than in remitting patients. Looking at Susac-specific public clones, the researchers identified approximately 15 in the total CD8+ repertoire and roughly 5 in the CD8+ TEMRA repertoire.

The germline ends are 9 bases apart after V is trimmed by 1 base and J by 3 bases. Reading from cysteine to phenylalanine, the CDR3 counts 13 amino acids. The DNA shown is the 39-base CDR3, in frame from base 1. The germline V gene (reference sequence) sets CDR1 to DFQATT and CDR2 to SNEGSKA. The rearrangement combines TRBV20-1 with TRBJ1-1, with the D gene not confidently named. The receptor comes from a human donor with Susac syndrome. The specimen sequenced was CD8+ T cells from PBMCs. At the DNA level, the sequence is TGCAGTGCTAGAGTTGACCTTTACACTGAAGCTTTCTTT. The encoded protein is CSARVDLYTEAFF.